This T cell receptor (beta chain) was identified in a study of blood T cell repertoires in COVID-19. About the research overall: PBMCs, B-cell-depleted T cells, or T cells provided the cDNA or gDNA that made up the material.

The germline CDR1 and CDR2 sequences are PRHDT and FYEKMQ (reference sequence). This CDR3 spans 13 amino acids. After removal of 5 bases from V and 7 bases from J, the junction contained 4 bases not matched to a gene. Libraries were prepared by immunoSEQ multiplex PCR; TCRdb keeps only in-frame clonotypes and omits some of them. The sample contains around 100,000 clones, around 66% of which appear only once. The rearrangement joins TRBV13 to TRBJ2-1; 8 nucleotides agree with TRBD1. Sequences were obtained from peripheral blood. The source of this sequence is a man at least 80 years old with acute or convalescent COVID-19. DNA for the CDR3: TGTGCCAGCAGCGAGGGACAGGAGAATGAGCAGTTCTTC. Its protein is CASSEGQENEQFF.